These 26 T cell receptor beta chains came from one sample sequenced in a study of blood T cell repertoires in COVID-19. Data came from immunoSEQ multiplex PCR; TCRdb stores just in-frame clones and leaves some out. The sample holds 410,000 or so clones, 86% seen once. Sequencing used peripheral blood. Every receptor here comes from a woman aged 25 to 45 with active or convalescent COVID-19.

CDR3 protein: CASSSSNPRQGLFYGYTF. In DNA form, the CDR3 reads TGTGCCAGCAGTTCCTCGAACCCCCGGCAGGGCCTATTCTATGGCTACACCTTC. The gene calls are TRBV27 and TRBJ1-2, with D perhaps TRBD1 (5 bases). The CDR3 has 18 amino acids. Germline CDR1 reads MNHEY; CDR2 reads SMNVEV (reference sequence). V dropped 4 bases and J dropped 4 bases, with 25 bases sitting between them.

The V call is TRBV5-3, the J call TRBJ2-7; 7 nucleotides match TRBD2. TRBV5-3 counts as an open reading frame of uncertain function. The CDR3 spans 16 residues. V was pared by 4 bases and J by 5 bases, with 15 bases of the junction left unmatched. CDR3 bases: TGTGCCAGAAGCCCCATTCTTGGTGGGGGGGTCCACGAGCAGTACTTC. It codes for CARSPILGGGVHEQYF.

The CDR3 bases are TGCGCCAGCAGCCAAGATCGGGCAGGGGCCAGCAATCAGCCCCAGCATTTT. Translated, it gives CASSQDRAGASNQPQHF. V usage is TRBV4-1 and J usage is TRBJ1-5; the D gene is possibly TRBD1 (6 bases). The CDR3 sequence is 17 residues long. V was cut by 0 bases and J by 1 base, with 13 bases left in between. CDR1 and CDR2 (germline): MGHRA, YSYEKL.

Here the CDR3 reads CASRSSPMNTEAFF. The CDR3, as DNA: TGTGCCAGCCGATCGTCACCTATGAACACTGAAGCTTTCTTT. The chain combines TRBV19 with TRBJ1-1; D gene unclear. Germline V gene lookup returns CDR1 LNHDA and CDR2 SQIVND (reference sequence). The CDR3 sequence is 14 residues long. Trimming pared 9 bases from V and 0 bases from J, leaving 14 bases between.

The chain combines TRBV7-2 with TRBJ2-3, with D perhaps matching TRBD1 (5 bases). The CDR3 loop spans 14 amino acids. V shed 2 bases and J shed 4 bases, with 10 bases lying between them. Germline CDR1 SGHTA, CDR2 FQGNSA. In DNA, the CDR3 is TGTGCCAGCAGCTTACTAGGGGTCCCAGATACGCAGTATTTT. Encoded protein: CASSLLGVPDTQYF.

The V and J genes are TRBV5-6 and TRBJ1-5; 9 positions match TRBD1. This CDR3 contains 16 residues. In germline, CDR1 is SGHDT, CDR2 YYEEEE. The V gene end was trimmed by 4 bases and the J gene end by 1 base; junction bases not matched to a gene: 6. The CDR3 bases are TGTGCCAGCAGCAAAACCGGACAGGGGAGCAATCAGCCCCAGCATTTT. Protein product: CASSKTGQGSNQPQHF.

Notes on this clone: The junction does not match germline at one end; this may be a read error. The CDR3 sequence: CASSNPGTGQVNF. CDR3 in DNA: TGTGCCAGCAGTAATCCCGGGACAGGGCAAGTGAACTTC. The gene calls are TRBV6-5 and TRBJ2-7, with 9 bases matching TRBD1. The CDR3 covers 13 residues. Germline V lookup: CDR1 MNHEY, CDR2 SVGAGI.

The rearrangement links TRBV6-2 or TRBV6-3 to TRBJ2-1; TRBD2 agrees at 7 bases. Looked up from germline, CDR1 is MNHEY and CDR2 is SVGEGT. The V segment lost 5 bases and the J segment 6 bases; nucleotides outside the gene matches: 10. CDR3 size: 15 residues. As DNA, the CDR3 is TGTGCCAGCAGTCCCTGGGCGGGAGTTGGCAATGAGCAGTTCTTC. Amino acid sequence: CASSPWAGVGNEQFF.

The J gene is TRBJ2-7, the V gene TRBV6-4; possible D gene TRBD2, 5 bases. The CDR3 runs to 13 residues. The V end lost 9 bases, the J end lost 3 bases, and 15 bases lay between the germline ends. Germline CDR1 is MRHNA and CDR2 is SNTAGT. The CDR3 coding sequence is TGTGCCAGTCTACTATTCCGGGACTACGAGCAGTACTTC. The encoded protein is CASLLFRDYEQYF.

The J gene is TRBJ1-3, the V gene TRBV11-2; tentative D call: TRBD1 (6 bases). Germline loops: CDR1 SGHAT, CDR2 FQNNGV. The CDR3 contains 14 residues. Between the trimmed V and J ends, which lost 5 bases and 0 bases, there was a span of 8 bases. Here the CDR3 reads CASSGQFSGNTIYF. As DNA, the CDR3 is TGTGCCAGCAGCGGACAGTTCTCTGGAAACACCATATATTTT. The full variable domain, in which reference TRBV11-2 and TRBJ1-3 provide the parts outside the CDR3, is EAGVAQSPRYKIIEKRQSVAFWCNPISGHATLYWYQQILGQGPKLLIQFQNNGVVDDSQLPKDRFSAERLKGVDSTLKIQPAKLEDSAVYLCASSGQFSGNTIYFGEGSWLTVV.

The rearrangement joins TRBV19 to TRBJ1-4; D is uncertain. V lost 0 bases and J 4 bases, leaving 3 bases between the germline ends. The CDR3 contains 13 residues. From germline, CDR1 is LNHDA and CDR2 SQIVND (reference sequence). The CDR3 sequence: CASSIDSNEKLFF. The CDR3 nucleotides are TGTGCCAGTAGTATAGACAGTAATGAAAAACTGTTTTTT.

This chain links TRBV4-2 with TRBJ2-1, with TRBD2 identical over 14 bases. Germline-derived CDR1 and CDR2 are LGHNA and YNFKEQ. V gave up 3 bases and J gave up 5 bases; unmatched junction bases: 6. The CDR3 spans 17 residues. DNA for the CDR3: TGTGCCAGCAGCCAGCCCGGGACTAGCGGGAGCCACAATGAGCAGTTCTTC. Amino acid sequence: CASSQPGTSGSHNEQFF.

The rearrangement joins TRBV11-2 to TRBJ1-1, with D unresolved. Germline CDR1 is SGHAT and CDR2 is FQNNGV. V was shortened by 3 bases and J by 4 bases, with 12 bases between the two germline ends. The CDR3 sequence is 14 residues long. CDR3 coding DNA: TGTGCCAGCAGCTTTCGCGAAGGGAGCACTGAAGCTTTCTTT. It is translated as CASSFREGSTEAFF.

The V call is TRBV28, the J call TRBJ2-3, with TRBD2 matching over 8 bases. Trimming removed 7 bases from V and 1 base from J; junction bases left unmatched: 19. The CDR3 totals 19 residues. Germline CDR1 MDHEN, CDR2 SYDVKM. The CDR3 bases are TGTGCCAGCAACCCGATCGGGGCGGGAGGTACGATAGGCACAGATACGCAGTATTTT. Its translation is CASNPIGAGGTIGTDTQYF.

This chain uses TRBV5-1 with TRBJ2-5, with TRBD2 matching 11 bases. V shed 1 base, J shed 4 bases, and the junction held 3 bases outside the gene matches. Germline CDR1 is SGHRS and CDR2 is YFSETQ. The CDR3 totals 15 residues. The CDR3 region has the DNA TGCGCCAGCAGCTTGCAACTAGCGGGAGCAGAGACCCAGTACTTC. This translates into CASSLQLAGAETQYF.

This chain connects TRBV6-5 to TRBJ2-1; D is ambiguous. V was trimmed by 6 bases and J by 8 bases, leaving 11 bases between them. Germline loops: CDR1 MNHEY, CDR2 SVGAGI. The CDR3 is 12 residues long. The CDR3 loop reads CASSLNYDEQFF. The DNA of the CDR3 is TGTGCCAGCAGCTTAAACTATGATGAGCAGTTCTTC.

This clone came up a few times. The gene calls are TRBV5-1 and TRBJ1-2; D not resolved. Germline CDR1 SGHRS, CDR2 YFSETQ. The CDR3 extends over 15 amino acids. Trimming removed 4 bases from V and 3 bases from J, with 16 bases in between. The CDR3 DNA reads as TGCGCCAGCAGCGAAAGGAGAACCGCCGACTATGGCTACACCTTC. Translation: CASSERRTADYGYTF.

A single count supports this clone. The chain links TRBV5-6 to TRBJ1-4; TRBD1 matches 9 bases. Germline V lookup: CDR1 SGHDT, CDR2 YYEEEE. Losses at the gene ends were 4 bases for V and 4 bases for J; bases not matched to a gene: 5. CDR3 length: 15 residues. The CDR3 nucleotides read TGTGCCAGCAGCGGGGGACAGGGCGTTAATGAAAAACTGTTTTTT. It codes for CASSGGQGVNEKLFF.

CDR3 protein: CASSTQAGGPDTQYF. As DNA, the CDR3 is TGTGCCAGCAGCACCCAAGCGGGGGGGCCGGATACGCAGTATTTT. The rearrangement uses TRBV9 and TRBJ2-3, with 10 positions matching TRBD2. Per the germline V gene, CDR1 is SGDLS and CDR2 is YYNGEE. J gave up 6 bases and V 4 bases, and 8 bases lay outside the gene matches. The CDR3 has 15 residues. The entire variable domain, with the rest obtained from reference TRBV9 and TRBJ2-3, is as follows: DSGVTQTPKHLITATGQRVTLRCSPRSGDLSVYWYQQSLDQGLQFLIQYYNGEERAKGNILERFSAQQFPDLHSELNLSSLELGDSALYFCASSTQAGGPDTQYFGPGTRLTVL.

Turning to this clone: A clone one base away is much larger, so this may be a read error. The V gene is TRBV10-1, the J gene TRBJ1-1, with TRBD1 as a possible D gene (6 bases). This CDR3 has 13 amino acids. Trimming stripped 6 bases from V and 1 base from J, with 9 bases between. Germline V gene lookup returns CDR1 WNHNN and CDR2 SYGVQD (reference sequence). The CDR3 DNA reads TGCGCCAGCAGGGAACAGGGGAACACTGAAGCTTTCTTT. Protein: CASREQGNTEAFF.

The chain couples TRBV6-6 to TRBJ2-3; the match to TRBD1 covers 7 bases. The V gene end was trimmed by 9 bases and the J gene end by 1 base; junction bases not matched to a gene: 7. Germline assignment: CDR1 MNHNY and CDR2 SVGAGI (reference sequence). The CDR3 has 14 residues. The CDR3 sequence is CASDRAGGTDTQYF. CDR3 in DNA: TGTGCCAGTGACAGGGCTGGAGGCACAGATACGCAGTATTTT.

This rearrangement joins TRBV19 to TRBJ2-1; possibly TRBD2 for D (5 bases). Trimming cost V 10 bases and J 0 bases, with 16 bases left between them. The CDR3 totals 15 residues. CDR1 is LNHDA and CDR2 is SQIVND in the germline V gene (reference sequence). The CDR3 nucleotides read TGTGCCACCTCCAGCGGAATAAGCTCCTACAATGAGCAGTTCTTC. This codes for CATSSGISSYNEQFF.

This sequence joins TRBV6-5 and TRBJ2-3, with D perhaps matching TRBD1 (6 bases). CDR3 length: 15 residues. Deletions cut 5 bases from V and 2 bases from J, with 14 bases between. The germline CDR1 and CDR2 sequences are MNHEY and SVGAGI. CDR3 nucleotide sequence: TGTGCCAGCAGTCAGGGGCAGGGTCACACAGATACGCAGTATTTT. Its translation is CASSQGQGHTDTQYF.

The V and J genes are TRBV28 and TRBJ1-4; TRBD1 is a possible D gene (6 bases). There are 16 residues in the CDR3. The germline CDR1 and CDR2 sequences are MDHEN and SYDVKM. V was trimmed by 6 bases and J by 4 bases, leaving 18 bases between them. CDR3 protein: CASSPRQAWGNEKLFF. DNA of the CDR3: TGTGCCAGCAGCCCGAGACAGGCCTGGGGTAATGAAAAACTGTTTTTT.

CDR3 amino acids: CASRQGLAGYNEQFF. The CDR3 bases are TGTGCCAGCAGACAGGGACTAGCGGGATACAATGAGCAGTTCTTC. V usage is TRBV6-5 and J usage is TRBJ2-1, with 13 bases that match TRBD2. Germline lookup yields CDR1 MNHEY and CDR2 SVGAGI. The junction had 3 bases not matched to a gene; V was cut back by 6 bases and J by 4 bases. The CDR3 covers 15 residues.

V gene TRBV4-1 combines with J gene TRBJ2-2, with TRBD2 matching 9 bases. The CDR3 has 16 amino acids. From germline, CDR1 is MGHRA and CDR2 YSYEKL. With 2 bases clipped from V and 1 base from J, the junction kept 2 bases outside the gene matches. This CDR3 is CASSQLAGVNTGELFF. The CDR3 DNA is TGCGCCAGCAGCCAATTAGCGGGGGTGAACACCGGGGAGCTGTTTTTT.